The T cell receptor beta chain described here comes from a study of beta chain features in type 1 diabetes. Regarding this clone: The antigen remains unidentified.

Findings of the study overall: Shorter TCRB CDR3s, moderately but significantly so, were found in Type 1 diabetes patients in all four CD4+ subsets.

cDNA synthesis used the whole RNA isolate, giving expressed TCRB sequences. Sequencing was performed with immunoSEQ multiplex PCR; in TCRdb, only in-frame clones are kept and a portion is missing. Of 400,000 to 550,000 clones listed, over 9.5% are singletons. Trimming cost V 3 bases and J 2 bases, with 5 bases left between them. The CDR3 covers 13 residues. In germline, CDR1 is MGHDK, CDR2 SYGVNS. What was sequenced was naive CD4+ T cells from blood. The chain recombines TRBV25-1 with TRBJ1-5; D uncertain. This TCR derives from a woman under 30 in good health. The CDR3: CASSEVGNQPQHF. The CDR3 DNA follows: TGTGCCAGCAGTGAGGTAGGCAATCAGCCCCAGCATTTT. Drawing the rest from reference TRBV25-1 and TRBJ1-5, the complete variable domain is EADIYQTPRYLVIGTGKKITLECSQTMGHDKMYWYQQDPGMELHLIHYSYGVNSTEKGDLSSESTVSRIRTEHFPLTLESARPSHTSQYLCASSEVGNQPQHFGDGTRLSIL.